The 22 T cell receptor beta chains in this list originate from one sample, sequenced in a study of T cell responses to AZD1222 COVID-19 vaccine. Sequenced by immunoSEQ multiplex PCR; TCRdb stores in-frame clones only, minus some. The profile shows about 160,000 clones, 75% to 90% of them singletons. The sequences come from peripheral blood, collected on day 0 of AZD1222 vaccination. The receptors shown here come from an adult in good health.

V gene TRBV3-1 (or the pseudogene TRBV3-2) combines with J gene TRBJ1-5; D remains ambiguous. The CDR3 is 18 amino acids. Germline CDR1 reads LGHDT; CDR2 reads YNNKEL (reference sequence). Trimming left V 0 bases short and J 0 bases short, with 15 bases between. DNA for the CDR3: TGTGCCAGCAGCCAAGAGGACCTATGGACCCTTAGCAATCAGCCCCAGCATTTT. Amino acids: CASSQEDLWTLSNQPQHF.

The chain couples TRBV6-5 to TRBJ1-4; 10 bases match TRBD1. The CDR3 extends over 15 amino acids. Per the germline V gene, CDR1 is MNHEY and CDR2 is SVGAGI. J was trimmed by 6 bases and V by 7 bases; bases with no gene match: 8. CDR3 coding DNA: TGTGCCAGCAACCCGGGACAGGGGTTGCATGAAAAACTGTTTTTT. Translating gives CASNPGQGLHEKLFF.

This chain links TRBV6-5 with TRBJ1-2; D is unresolved. This CDR3 has 14 amino acids. The V gene's germline CDR1 is MNHEY and CDR2 SVGAGI. Trimming cost V 6 bases and J 2 bases, with 13 bases left between them. The DNA for the CDR3 is TGTGCCAGCAGCGGCGACGGATTAAACTATGGCTACACCTTC. Protein: CASSGDGLNYGYTF.

This clone was picked up a small number of times. This sequence joins TRBV18 and TRBJ2-2; maybe TRBD1 (6 bases). The CDR3 contains 13 residues. The V end was cut by 1 base, the J end by 6 bases, with 6 bases between. Germline V gene sequence: CDR1 KGHSH, CDR2 LQKENI. CDR3 nucleotide sequence: TGTGCCAGCTCACCACAGGGGGCCGGGGAGCTGTTTTTT. Amino acid sequence: CASSPQGAGELFF.

This chain connects TRBV19 to TRBJ1-1, with D uncertain. Trimming pared 3 bases from V and 6 bases from J, leaving 17 bases between. Germline V lookup: CDR1 LNHDA, CDR2 SQIVND (reference sequence). The CDR3 is 15 amino acids. For the CDR3, the DNA is TGTGCCAGTAGTATCAGACCGCTTTGGGGATCTGAAGCTTTCTTT. Its protein is CASSIRPLWGSEAFF.

The chain is built from TRBV4-1 and TRBJ1-5; TRBD1 aligns across 7 bases. Trimming at V came to 4 bases and at J to 2 bases, leaving 5 bases not matched to a gene. The CDR3 is 15 residues long. Per germline, CDR1 MGHRA and CDR2 YSYEKL. CDR3: CASSRLTGGNQPQHF. In DNA form, the CDR3 reads TGCGCCAGCAGCCGACTTACAGGGGGCAATCAGCCCCAGCATTTT.

This clone was found many times. The chain is built from TRBV6-4 and TRBJ2-2; 9 bases match TRBD2. CDR3 length equals 14 residues. J lost 3 bases, V lost 4 bases, and 0 bases had no gene match. Germline-derived CDR1 and CDR2 are MRHNA and SNTAGT. In nucleotides, the CDR3 is TGTGCCAGCAGTGGACTAGCGGACACCGGGGAGCTGTTTTTT. It encodes CASSGLADTGELFF.

The chain has TRBV11-2 and TRBJ2-2; TRBD2 matches at 7 bases. V was pared by 0 bases and J by 0 bases, with 4 bases of the junction left unmatched. There are 17 residues in the CDR3. Germline CDR1 reads SGHAT; CDR2 reads FQNNGV. CDR3 in DNA: TGTGCCAGCAGCTTAGATCCTAGCGGTGCGAACACCGGGGAGCTGTTTTTT. Its protein is CASSLDPSGANTGELFF.

The chain carries TRBV19 and TRBJ1-1; 8 nucleotides match TRBD1. Germline V gene data show CDR1 as LNHDA and CDR2 as SQIVND (reference sequence). Trimming took 9 bases from V and 3 from J; bases not matched to a gene: 9. The CDR3 loop spans 14 amino acids. CDR3 protein: CASLDRGGYTEAFF. As DNA, the CDR3 is TGTGCCAGCCTCGACAGGGGAGGGTACACTGAAGCTTTCTTT.

Worth noting for this clone: Additional DNA sequences in this sample encode the identical CDR3. This chain uses TRBV28 with TRBJ1-5; D might be TRBD1 (5 bases). V shed 6 bases and J shed 7 bases, with 16 bases lying between them. Germline lookup yields CDR1 MDHEN and CDR2 SYDVKM. The CDR3 has 14 residues. As DNA, the CDR3 is TGTGCCAGCAGCTTGGGAGGGGCGGGGCAGCCCCAGCATTTT. This translates into CASSLGGAGQPQHF.

The V gene is TRBV4-2, the J gene TRBJ2-5; a weak D match, TRBD2 (5 bases). CDR1 is LGHNA, CDR2 YNFKEQ, per germline. V lost 1 base to trimming and J lost 2 bases, with 14 bases between them. This CDR3 is 16 amino acids long. Here the CDR3 reads CASSQAERLAQETQYF. The CDR3 nucleotides are TGTGCCAGCAGCCAAGCCGAAAGGCTAGCTCAAGAGACCCAGTACTTC.

The table lists this clone with many counts. The genes are TRBV4-1 and TRBJ1-6; 8 positions match TRBD1. The ends lost 4 bases at V and 10 bases at J; junction bases unmatched: 15. CDR3 length: 17 amino acids. Looked up from germline, CDR1 is MGHRA and CDR2 is YSYEKL. This CDR3 reads CASSLNSQGAGRSPLHF. CDR3 in DNA: TGCGCCAGCAGCCTCAACTCCCAGGGGGCTGGTAGATCACCCCTCCACTTT.

The chain uses TRBV11-2 and TRBJ2-1, with 11 nucleotides matching TRBD2. CDR3 length: 17 amino acids. J gave up 8 bases and V 1 base, and 10 bases lay outside the gene matches. Germline V gene sequence: CDR1 SGHAT, CDR2 FQNNGV. CDR3 sequence (DNA): TGTGCCAGCAGCTTAGGCCCCCCTAGCGGGGGGCAGGATGAGCAGTTCTTC. It specifies CASSLGPPSGGQDEQFF.

The V call is TRBV19, the J call TRBJ1-1; D gene unclear. The CDR3 runs 14 residues. The V end lost 1 base, the J end lost 2 bases, and 8 bases lay between the germline ends. Germline-derived CDR1 and CDR2 are LNHDA and SQIVND (reference sequence). As DNA, the CDR3 is TGTGCCAGTAGTATAGTCCCGGAAAACACTGAAGCTTTCTTT. Translation: CASSIVPENTEAFF.

The V call is TRBV19, the J call TRBJ1-1; 7 nucleotides align to TRBD1. The CDR3 is made up of 12 amino acids. Germline values: CDR1 LNHDA, CDR2 SQIVND (reference sequence). Trimming cost V 10 bases and J 5 bases; bases outside gene matches: 7. CDR3 region: CATWTGGTEAFF. The DNA of the CDR3 is TGTGCCACCTGGACAGGTGGGACTGAAGCTTTCTTT.

V and J are TRBV18 and TRBJ2-7; TRBD2 matches at 11 bases. Germline assignment: CDR1 KGHSH and CDR2 LQKENI. The CDR3 runs 18 residues. Losses at the gene ends were 2 bases for V and 4 bases for J; bases not matched to a gene: 13. The CDR3 DNA reads TGTGCCAGCTCACCATCGATAGGGACTAGCGGCTCCCTTTACGAGCAGTACGTC. Encoded protein: CASSPSIGTSGSLYEQYV.

The chain couples TRBV7-3 to TRBJ1-1; no reliable D call. The CDR3 is 14 amino acids. The germline gives CDR1 SGHTA, CDR2 FQGTGA. V was clipped by 3 bases and J by 2 bases, with 10 bases between them. CDR3 in amino acids: CASSFVHANTEAFF. DNA of the CDR3: TGTGCCAGCAGCTTCGTACACGCAAACACTGAAGCTTTCTTT.

This clone was seen just once. This chain links TRBV14 with TRBJ1-1; 7 bases line up with TRBD1. Trimming removed 7 bases from V and 4 bases from J; junction bases left unmatched: 6. Germline CDR1 SGHDN, CDR2 FVKESK. The CDR3 has 13 amino acids. The CDR3 protein is CASTGTVGTEAFF. The CDR3 nucleotides are TGTGCCAGCACTGGGACAGTTGGCACTGAAGCTTTCTTT. Using reference TRBV14 and TRBJ1-1 for the parts outside the CDR3, the full variable domain is EAGVTQFPSHSVIEKGQTVTLRCDPISGHDNLYWYRRVMGKEIKFLLHFVKESKQDESGMPNNRFLAERTGGTYSTLKVQPAELEDSGVYFCASTGTVGTEAFFGQGTRLTVV.

This chain joins TRBV6-5 and TRBJ1-2; D gene ambiguous. This CDR3 region has 14 residues. V gave up 6 bases and J gave up 2 bases, with 13 bases separating them. Germline CDR1 MNHEY, CDR2 SVGAGI. CDR3 protein: CASRAPGRNYGYTF. In DNA form, the CDR3 reads TGTGCCAGCAGGGCGCCAGGAAGGAACTATGGCTACACCTTC.

The V call is TRBV5-1, the J call TRBJ1-1, with 7 bases matching TRBD1. Trimming at V came to 5 bases and at J to 1 base, leaving 5 bases not matched to a gene. The CDR3 is made up of 14 amino acids. CDR1 and CDR2 (germline): SGHRS, YFSETQ. CDR3 DNA: TGCGCCAGCAGGGATCAGGGGGGGAACACTGAAGCTTTCTTT. Amino acids: CASRDQGGNTEAFF.

The chain joins TRBV7-9 to TRBJ2-7; no firm D call. The CDR3 spans 12 residues. Germline values: CDR1 SEHNR, CDR2 FQNEAQ (reference sequence). Trimming shortened V by 3 bases and J by 1 base, and 4 bases separated the two germline ends. CDR3 amino acids: CASSFGSYEQYF. CDR3 in DNA: TGTGCCAGCAGCTTCGGGTCCTACGAGCAGTACTTC.

V usage is TRBV7-3 and J usage is TRBJ2-7; D perhaps matches TRBD2 (6 bases). CDR3 length: 13 residues. The V and J ends lost 5 bases and 1 base respectively, with 9 bases between them. CDR1 is SGHTA and CDR2 is FQGTGA in the germline V gene. The CDR3 loop is CASSHGSSYEQYF. The CDR3, as DNA: TGTGCCAGCAGCCACGGGAGTTCCTACGAGCAGTACTTC.